Listed here are 2 T cell receptor beta chains from one sample, sequenced in a study of cytomegalovirus exposure and HLA in healthy donors. PCR involved 60 Vbeta and 13 Jbeta primers. Sequencing used immunoSEQ multiplex PCR; TCRdb keeps in-frame clones, though not all of them. The table includes 80,000 to 100,000 clones, under 80% detected once. Sequencing was carried out using PBMCs. The receptors were gathered from a man in his fifties or sixties in good health and CMV-seropositive.

The chain is built from TRBV7-9 and TRBJ2-3; 8 bases map to TRBD1. Germline-derived CDR1 and CDR2 are SEHNR and FQNEAQ (reference sequence). The CDR3 has 15 residues. V gave up 2 bases and J gave up 10 bases; unmatched junction bases: 11. The CDR3 region has the DNA TGTGCCAGCAGCTTAAAGGACAGGGTGGGGCCGGCGCAGTATTTT. It specifies CASSLKDRVGPAQYF.

The chain recombines TRBV6-5 with TRBJ2-2; TRBD1 matches at 7 bases. The CDR3 is 13 residues long. The germline gives CDR1 MNHEY, CDR2 SVGAGI. The ends lost 7 bases at V and 5 bases at J; junction bases unmatched: 4. CDR3 nucleotide sequence: TGTGCCAGCAATCACAGGGGAACCGGGGAGCTGTTTTTT. Translating gives CASNHRGTGELFF.